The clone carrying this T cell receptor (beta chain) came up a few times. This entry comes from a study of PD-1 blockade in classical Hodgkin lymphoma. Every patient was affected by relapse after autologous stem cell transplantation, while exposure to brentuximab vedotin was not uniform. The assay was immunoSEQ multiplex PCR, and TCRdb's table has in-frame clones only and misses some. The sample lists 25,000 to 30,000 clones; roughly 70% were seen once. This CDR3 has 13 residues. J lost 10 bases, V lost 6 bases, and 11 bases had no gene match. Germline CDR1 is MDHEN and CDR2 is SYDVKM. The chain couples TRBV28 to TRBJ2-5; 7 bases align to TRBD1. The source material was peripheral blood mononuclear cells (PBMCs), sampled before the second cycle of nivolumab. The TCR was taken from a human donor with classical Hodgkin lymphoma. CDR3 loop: CASREEGAYSQYF. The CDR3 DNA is TGTGCCAGCAGGGAAGAGGGGGCTTACAGCCAGTACTTC.